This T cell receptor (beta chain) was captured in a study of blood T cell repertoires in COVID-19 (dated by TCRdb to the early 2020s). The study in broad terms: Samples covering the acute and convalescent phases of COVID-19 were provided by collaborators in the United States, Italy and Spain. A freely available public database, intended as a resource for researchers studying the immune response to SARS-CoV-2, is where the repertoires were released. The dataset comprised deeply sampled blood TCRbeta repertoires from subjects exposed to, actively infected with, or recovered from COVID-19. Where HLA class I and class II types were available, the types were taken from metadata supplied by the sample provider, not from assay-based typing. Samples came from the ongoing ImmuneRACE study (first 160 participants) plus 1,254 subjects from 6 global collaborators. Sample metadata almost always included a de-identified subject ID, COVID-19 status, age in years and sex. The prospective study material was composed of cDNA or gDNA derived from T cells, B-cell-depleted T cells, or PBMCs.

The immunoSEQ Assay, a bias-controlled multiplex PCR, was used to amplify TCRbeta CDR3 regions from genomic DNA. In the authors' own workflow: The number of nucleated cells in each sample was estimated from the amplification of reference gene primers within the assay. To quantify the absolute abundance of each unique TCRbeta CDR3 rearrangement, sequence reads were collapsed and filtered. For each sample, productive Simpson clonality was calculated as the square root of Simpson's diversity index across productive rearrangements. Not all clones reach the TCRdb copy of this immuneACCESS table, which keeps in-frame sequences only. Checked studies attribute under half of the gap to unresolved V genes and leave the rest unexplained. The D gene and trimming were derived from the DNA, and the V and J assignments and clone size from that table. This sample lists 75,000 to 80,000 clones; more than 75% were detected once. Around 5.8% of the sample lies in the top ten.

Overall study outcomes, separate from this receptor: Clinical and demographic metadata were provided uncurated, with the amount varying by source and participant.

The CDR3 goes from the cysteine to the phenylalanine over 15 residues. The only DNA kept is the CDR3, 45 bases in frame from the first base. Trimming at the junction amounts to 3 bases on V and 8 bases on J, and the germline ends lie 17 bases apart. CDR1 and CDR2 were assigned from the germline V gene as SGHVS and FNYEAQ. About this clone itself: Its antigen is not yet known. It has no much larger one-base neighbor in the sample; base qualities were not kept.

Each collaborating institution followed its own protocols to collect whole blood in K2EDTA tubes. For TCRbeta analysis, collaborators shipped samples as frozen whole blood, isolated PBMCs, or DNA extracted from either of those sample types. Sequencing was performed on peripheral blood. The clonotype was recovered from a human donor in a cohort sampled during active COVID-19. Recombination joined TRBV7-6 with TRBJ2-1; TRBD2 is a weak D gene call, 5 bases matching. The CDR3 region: CASSFLGPGVHEQFF. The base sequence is TGTGCCAGCAGCTTCCTCGGGCCCGGGGTCCATGAGCAGTTCTTC.